The 13 T cell receptor beta chains presented below share a single source sample, sequenced in a study of T cells in Graves' hyperthyroidism and ophthalmopathy. Amplification of TCR beta CDR3 regions used RNA as the template. In the first-round RT-PCR of the TCR CDR3, the HTBI primer set was used. TCRdb passed the multiplex PCR reads through MiXCR, listing each CDR3 protein once. The profile covers about 600,000 distinct CDR3 sequences, with roughly a sixth appearing a single time and 3% to 4% taken by the ten largest. Material for sequencing was blood. The receptor set was obtained from a woman in her thirties or forties with Graves' ophthalmopathy.

V is TRBV7-3 and J is TRBJ2-7; TRBD1 might be the D (7 bases). The CDR3 spans 15 residues. The germline CDR1 and CDR2 sequences are SGHTA and FQGTGA. Trimming left V 5 bases short and J 4 bases short, with 18 bases between. CDR3 sequence (DNA): TGTGCCAGCAGCCCTTCAGGGGGGCAACTATACGAGCAGTACTTC. Encoded protein: CASSPSGGQLYEQYF.

This clonotype has a handful of counts. The chain employs TRBV5-4 and TRBJ2-2; 10 bases map to TRBD2. The V segment lost 4 bases and the J segment 0 bases; nucleotides outside the gene matches: 6. The CDR3 runs 17 residues. CDR1 is SGHNT, CDR2 YYREEE, per germline (reference sequence). The CDR3 bases are TGTGCCAGCAGCCCAGGACTAGCGGATGCGAACACCGGGGAGCTGTTTTTT. It specifies CASSPGLADANTGELFF.

This chain joins TRBV18 and TRBJ2-1; TRBD1 is a possible D gene (6 bases). Germline CDR1 and CDR2: KGHSH and LQKENI. CDR3 length: 15 amino acids. Trimming stripped 3 bases from V and 3 bases from J, with 12 bases between. The DNA for the CDR3 is TGTGCCAGCTCACCGCCGCAGGGGCGCTACAATGAGCAGTTCTTC. Translated: CASSPPQGRYNEQFF.

This clonotype was counted many times. The genes are TRBV5-1 and TRBJ1-5; TRBD1 aligns across 9 bases. The germline V gene has CDR1 SGHRS and CDR2 YFSETQ. The CDR3 covers 15 residues. V gave up 4 bases and J gave up 6 bases; unmatched junction bases: 8. The CDR3 sequence: CASSLGTGISQPQHF. CDR3 coding DNA: TGCGCCAGCAGCCTGGGGACAGGGATTTCTCAGCCCCAGCATTTT.

The rearrangement uses TRBV27 and TRBJ1-4, with D possibly being TRBD1 (5 bases). This CDR3 spans 16 amino acids. Trimming took 6 bases from V and 0 from J, leaving 14 bases between them. Per germline, CDR1 MNHEY and CDR2 SMNVEV (reference sequence). This CDR3 is CASRGTGGTTNEKLFF. The CDR3 DNA sequence: TGTGCCAGCAGAGGGACGGGGGGTACAACTAATGAAAAACTGTTTTTT.

This clonotype has just one count. A much larger clone differs from this one at a single base, so this may be a read error. This chain joins TRBV3-1 and TRBJ1-2, with D uncertain. V lost 1 base to trimming and J lost 10 bases, with 10 bases between them. Germline assignment: CDR1 LGHDT and CDR2 YNNKEL (reference sequence). CDR3 length equals 12 residues. The CDR3 DNA sequence: TGTGCCAGCAGCCAAGTGGGCGACGACTACACCTTC. It translates to CASSQVGDDYTF. The full variable domain, rest sourced from reference TRBV3-1 and TRBJ1-2, is DTAVSQTPKYLVTQMGNDKSIKCEQNLGHDTMYWYKQDSKKFLKIMFSYNNKELIINETVPNRFSPKSPDKAHLNLHINSLELGDSAVYFCASSQVGDDYTFGSGTRLTVV.

Written as DNA, the CDR3 is TGCAGCGTGTCCGCTAGCGGTCGAGAGACCCAGTACTTC. This sequence encodes CSVSASGRETQYF. The chain carries TRBV29-1 and TRBJ2-5, with 7 bases fitting TRBD2. There are 13 residues in the CDR3. The trim removed 6 bases at V and 4 bases at J, leaving 8 bases unmatched. Germline CDR1 SQVTM, CDR2 ANQGSEA.

This clonotype was detected many times. The rearrangement joins TRBV27 to TRBJ1-2, with 7 nucleotides matching TRBD1. Per germline, CDR1 MNHEY and CDR2 SMNVEV (reference sequence). The CDR3 loop spans 15 amino acids. Trimming cost V 4 bases and J 7 bases; bases outside gene matches: 12. The CDR3 DNA sequence: TGTGCCAGCAGTTCGGGGGGGGAGGGGGCGGGTGGCTACACCTTC. This encodes CASSSGGEGAGGYTF.

V usage is TRBV5-1 and J usage is TRBJ1-5; no reliable D call. The V gene's germline CDR1 is SGHRS and CDR2 YFSETQ. V dropped 9 bases and J dropped 4 bases, with 14 bases sitting between them. The CDR3 is made up of 13 amino acids. The CDR3 nucleotides are TGCGCCAACGCTCCAGTACCTAATCAGCCCCAGCATTTT. Encoded protein: CANAPVPNQPQHF.

This rearrangement joins TRBV6-1 to TRBJ2-3; D is undetermined. This CDR3 comprises 14 residues. The germline V and J ends were trimmed by 5 bases and 4 bases, with 13 bases remaining between them. Looked up from germline, CDR1 is MNHNS and CDR2 is SASEGT. CDR3 residues: CASSPGVEADTQYF. DNA for the CDR3: TGTGCCAGCAGTCCAGGAGTAGAGGCAGATACGCAGTATTTT.

Comment on this clonotype: A much larger clone is a single base away; this may be a read error. The chain links TRBV7-3 to TRBJ2-5; 16 bases line up with TRBD2. There are 18 residues in the CDR3. Germline V lookup: CDR1 SGHTA, CDR2 FQGTGA. V trimming: 2 bases; J trimming: 1 base; junction bases outside the gene matches: 4. The CDR3, as DNA: TGTGCCAGCAGCTTAGGGGGACTAGCGGGAGGGTCCCAAGAGACCCAGTACTTC. It yields the protein CASSLGGLAGGSQETQYF. The entire variable domain, with the rest obtained from reference TRBV7-3 and TRBJ2-5, is as follows: GAGVSQTPSNKVTEKGKYVELRCDPISGHTALYWYRQSLGQGPEFLIYFQGTGAADDSGLPNDRFFAVRPEGSVSTLKIQRTERGDSAVYLCASSLGGLAGGSQETQYFGPGTRLLVL.

This clonotype occurred many times. The V gene is TRBV2, the J gene TRBJ2-7; tentatively, D is TRBD2 (5 bases). Trimming removed 8 bases at V and 6 bases at J, with 20 bases between. This CDR3 is built from 14 residues. CDR1 and CDR2 (germline): SNHLY, FYNNEI. CDR3 residues: CASGGGYSPSEQYF. For the CDR3, the DNA is TGTGCCAGCGGAGGAGGATACTCCCCCTCCGAGCAGTACTTC.

In its sample, this clonotype was seen many times. The genes are TRBV3-1 and TRBJ1-4; D gene uncertain. This CDR3 comprises 13 residues. Germline loops: CDR1 LGHDT, CDR2 YNNKEL (reference sequence). Trimming left V 4 bases short and J 6 bases short, with 9 bases between. The CDR3 region has the DNA TGTGCCAGCAGCCGAGACAACGATGAAAAACTGTTTTTT. It codes for CASSRDNDEKLFF.